The T cell receptor beta chain described here comes from a study of blood T cells in healthy people across ages. This clonotype showed up many times. Germline CDR1 is MGHDK and CDR2 is SYGVNS. The CDR3 totals 15 residues. V was pared by 4 bases and J by 2 bases, with 5 bases of the junction left unmatched. The second PCR ran roughly 6 to 11 cycles with a sample-barcoded 5' primer and J-beta primers. Every sample produced at least 2.5 million CDR3-containing paired-end reads. One entry per CDR3 protein results from TCRdb running MiXCR on the 5' RACE reads. The data show under 1,000,000 distinct CDR3 sequences, around 50% seen once.

The receptor's source is an older man in good health. Sequencing used blood. J is TRBJ2-5 and V is TRBV25-1, with 9 bases aligning to TRBD2. In nucleotides, the CDR3 is TGTGCCAGCAGTGTCCCGCTAGCGGGACAAGAGACCCAGTACTTC. This translates into CASSVPLAGQETQYF. The full variable domain, in which reference TRBV25-1 and TRBJ2-5 provide the parts outside the CDR3, is EADIYQTPRYLVIGTGKKITLECSQTMGHDKMYWYQQDPGMELHLIHYSYGVNSTEKGDLSSESTVSRIRTEHFPLTLESARPSHTSQYLCASSVPLAGQETQYFGPGTRLLVL.